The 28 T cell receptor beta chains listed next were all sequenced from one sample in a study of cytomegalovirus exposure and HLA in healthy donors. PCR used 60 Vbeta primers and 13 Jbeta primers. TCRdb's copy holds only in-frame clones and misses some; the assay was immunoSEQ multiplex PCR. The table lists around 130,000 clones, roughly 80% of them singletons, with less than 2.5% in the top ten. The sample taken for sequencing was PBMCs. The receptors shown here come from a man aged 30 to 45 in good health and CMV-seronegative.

CDR3 residues: CASSDPGLATYNEQFF. CDR3 nucleotide sequence: TGTGCCAGCAGCGACCCGGGACTAGCGACCTACAATGAGCAGTTCTTC. The chain is built from TRBV5-6 and TRBJ2-1; 10 bases fit TRBD2. Trimming took 4 bases from V and 2 from J; bases not matched to a gene: 6. Germline V gene sequence: CDR1 SGHDT, CDR2 YYEEEE. This CDR3 is built from 16 residues.

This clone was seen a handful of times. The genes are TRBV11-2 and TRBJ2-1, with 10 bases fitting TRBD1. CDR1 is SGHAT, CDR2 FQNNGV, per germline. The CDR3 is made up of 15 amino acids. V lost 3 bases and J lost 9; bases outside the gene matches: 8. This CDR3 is CASSLPDRGGSEQFF. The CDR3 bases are TGTGCCAGCAGCTTGCCGGACAGGGGGGGCAGTGAGCAGTTCTTC.

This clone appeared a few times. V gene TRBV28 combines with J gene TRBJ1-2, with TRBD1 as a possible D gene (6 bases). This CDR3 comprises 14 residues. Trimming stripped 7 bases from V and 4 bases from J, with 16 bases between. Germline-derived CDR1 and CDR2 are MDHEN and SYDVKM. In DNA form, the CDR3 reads TGTGCCAGCACCGAAGGGGGACACCTCTATGGCTACACCTTC. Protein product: CASTEGGHLYGYTF.

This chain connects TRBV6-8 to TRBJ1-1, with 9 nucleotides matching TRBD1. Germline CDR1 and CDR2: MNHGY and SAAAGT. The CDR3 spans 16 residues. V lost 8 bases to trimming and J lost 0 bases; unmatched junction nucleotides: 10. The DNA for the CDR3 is TGTGCCAGCTCTGGGGGGGGACAGGGCCTGAACACTGAAGCTTTCTTT. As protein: CASSGGGQGLNTEAFF.

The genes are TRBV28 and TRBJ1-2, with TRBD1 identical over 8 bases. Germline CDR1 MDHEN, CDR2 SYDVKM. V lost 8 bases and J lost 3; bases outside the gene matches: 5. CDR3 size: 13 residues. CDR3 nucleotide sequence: TGTGCCAGCCGACCAGGGGGCCACTATGGCTACACCTTC. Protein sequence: CASRPGGHYGYTF.

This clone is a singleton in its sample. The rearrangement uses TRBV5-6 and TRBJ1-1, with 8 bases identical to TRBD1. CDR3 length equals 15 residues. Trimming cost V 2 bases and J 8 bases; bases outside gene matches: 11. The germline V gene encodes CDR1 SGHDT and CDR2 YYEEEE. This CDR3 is CASSFGDRGAKEAFF. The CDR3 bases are TGTGCCAGCAGCTTTGGAGACAGGGGCGCTAAGGAAGCTTTCTTT.

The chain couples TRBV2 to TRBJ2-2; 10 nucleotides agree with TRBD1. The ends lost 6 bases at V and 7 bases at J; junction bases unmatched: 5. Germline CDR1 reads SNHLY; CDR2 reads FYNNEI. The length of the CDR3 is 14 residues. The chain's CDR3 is CASRWDRGLGELFF. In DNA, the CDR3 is TGTGCCAGCAGATGGGACAGGGGACTCGGGGAGCTGTTTTTT.

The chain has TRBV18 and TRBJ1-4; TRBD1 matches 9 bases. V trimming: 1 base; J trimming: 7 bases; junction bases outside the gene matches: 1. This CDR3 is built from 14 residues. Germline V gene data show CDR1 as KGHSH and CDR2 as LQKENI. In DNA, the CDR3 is TGTGCCAGCTCACCACGGGACAGGGTTGAAAAACTGTTTTTT. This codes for CASSPRDRVEKLFF.

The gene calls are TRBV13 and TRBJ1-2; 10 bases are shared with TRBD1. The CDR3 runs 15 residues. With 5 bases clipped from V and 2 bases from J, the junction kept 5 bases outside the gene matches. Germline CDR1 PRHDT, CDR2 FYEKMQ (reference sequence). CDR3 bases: TGTGCCAGCAGCCAGGGGGGACAGGGGAACTATGGCTACACCTTC. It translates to CASSQGGQGNYGYTF.

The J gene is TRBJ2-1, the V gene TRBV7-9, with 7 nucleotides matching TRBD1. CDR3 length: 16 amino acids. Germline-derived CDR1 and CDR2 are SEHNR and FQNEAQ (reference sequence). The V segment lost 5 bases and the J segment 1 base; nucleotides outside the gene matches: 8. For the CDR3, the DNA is TGTGCCAGCAGCGCCTACAGGGGAAGATCCTACAATGAGCAGTTCTTC. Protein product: CASSAYRGRSYNEQFF. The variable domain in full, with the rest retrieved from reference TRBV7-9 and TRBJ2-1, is DTGVSQNPRHKITKRGQNVTFRCDPISEHNRLYWYRQTLGQGPEFLTYFQNEAQLEKSRLLSDRFSAERPKGSFSTLEIQRTEQGDSAMYLCASSAYRGRSYNEQFFGPGTRLTVL.

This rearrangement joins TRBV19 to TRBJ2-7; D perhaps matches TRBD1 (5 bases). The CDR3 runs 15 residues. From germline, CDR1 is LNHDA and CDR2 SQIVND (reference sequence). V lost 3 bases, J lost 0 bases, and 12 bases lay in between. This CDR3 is CASSIGDRGSYEQYF. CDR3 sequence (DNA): TGTGCCAGTAGTATCGGAGATAGGGGCTCCTACGAGCAGTACTTC.

This chain's CDR3 is CASSRSPGNEQYF. The CDR3, as DNA: TGTGCCAGCAGCCGATCTCCGGGAAACGAGCAGTACTTC. The chain couples TRBV7-7 to TRBJ2-7; the D gene is possibly TRBD2 (5 bases). CDR3 length: 13 residues. V was trimmed by 5 bases and J by 5 bases, leaving 13 bases between them. CDR1 and CDR2 (germline): SSHAT, FNYEAQ (reference sequence).

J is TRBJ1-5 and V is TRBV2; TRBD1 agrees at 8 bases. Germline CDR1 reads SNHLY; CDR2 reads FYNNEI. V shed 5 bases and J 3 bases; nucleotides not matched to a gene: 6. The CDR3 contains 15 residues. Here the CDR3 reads CASSTGQVTNQPQHF. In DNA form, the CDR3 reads TGTGCCAGCAGTACGGGACAGGTGACCAATCAGCCCCAGCATTTT.

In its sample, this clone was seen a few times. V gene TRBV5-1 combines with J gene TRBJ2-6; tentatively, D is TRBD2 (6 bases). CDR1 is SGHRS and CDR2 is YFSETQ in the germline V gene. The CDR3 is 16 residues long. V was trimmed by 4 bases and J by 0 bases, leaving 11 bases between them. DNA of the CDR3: TGCGCCAGCAGCCGGGACTTAGGCTCTGGGGCCAACGTCCTGACTTTC. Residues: CASSRDLGSGANVLTF.

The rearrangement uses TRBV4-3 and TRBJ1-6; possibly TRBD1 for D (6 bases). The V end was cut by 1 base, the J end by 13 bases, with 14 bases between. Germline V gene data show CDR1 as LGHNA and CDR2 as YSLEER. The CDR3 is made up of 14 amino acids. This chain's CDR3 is CASSQVYRDNPLHF. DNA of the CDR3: TGCGCCAGCAGCCAAGTTTATCGGGACAACCCCCTCCACTTT.

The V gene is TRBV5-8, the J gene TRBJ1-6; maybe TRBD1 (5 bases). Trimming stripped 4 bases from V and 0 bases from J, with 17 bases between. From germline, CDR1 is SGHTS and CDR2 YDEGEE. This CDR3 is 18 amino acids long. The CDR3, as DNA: TGTGCCAGCAGCCCTGGGGCCCGGGGGAGCTCCTATAATTCACCCCTCCACTTT. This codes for CASSPGARGSSYNSPLHF.

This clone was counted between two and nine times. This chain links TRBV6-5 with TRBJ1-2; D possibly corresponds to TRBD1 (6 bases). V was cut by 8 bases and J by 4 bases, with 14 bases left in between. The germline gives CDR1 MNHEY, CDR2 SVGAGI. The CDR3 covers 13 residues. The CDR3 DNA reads TGTGCCAGCTCAGGGCAGGGGCTCTATGGCTACACCTTC. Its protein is CASSGQGLYGYTF.

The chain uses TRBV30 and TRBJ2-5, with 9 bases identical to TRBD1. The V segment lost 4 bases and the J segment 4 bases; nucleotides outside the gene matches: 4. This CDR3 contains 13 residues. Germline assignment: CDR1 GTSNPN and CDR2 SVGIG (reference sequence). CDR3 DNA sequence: TGTGCCTGGAATACAGGGGGCGTAGAGACCCAGTACTTC. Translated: CAWNTGGVETQYF.

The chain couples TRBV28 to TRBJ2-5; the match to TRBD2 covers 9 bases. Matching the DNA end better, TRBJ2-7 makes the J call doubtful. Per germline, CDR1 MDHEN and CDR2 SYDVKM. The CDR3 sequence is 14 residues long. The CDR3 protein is CASSWASGAYEQYF. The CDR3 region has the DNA TGTGCCAGCAGTTGGGCTAGCGGGGCCTACGAGCAGTACTTC.

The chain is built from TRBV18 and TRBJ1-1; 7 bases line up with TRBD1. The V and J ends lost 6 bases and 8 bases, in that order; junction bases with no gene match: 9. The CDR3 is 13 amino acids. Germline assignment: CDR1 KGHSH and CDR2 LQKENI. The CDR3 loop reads CASSQTGLVEAFF. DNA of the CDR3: TGTGCCAGCTCTCAGACAGGGCTCGTAGAAGCTTTCTTT.

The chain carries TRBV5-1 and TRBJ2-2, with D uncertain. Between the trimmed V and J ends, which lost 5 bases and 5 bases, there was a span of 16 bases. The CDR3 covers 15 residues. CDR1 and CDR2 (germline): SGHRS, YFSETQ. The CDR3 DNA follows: TGCGCCAGCAGGCGCAGCAGGATCAATACCGGGGAGCTGTTTTTT. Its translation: CASRRSRINTGELFF.

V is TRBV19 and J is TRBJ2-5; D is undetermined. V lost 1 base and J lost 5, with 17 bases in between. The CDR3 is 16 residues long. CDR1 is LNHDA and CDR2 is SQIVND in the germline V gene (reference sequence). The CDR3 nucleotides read TGTGCCAGTAGTATAGGCCCAGGTGGGTCGCGCGAGACCCAGTACTTC. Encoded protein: CASSIGPGGSRETQYF.

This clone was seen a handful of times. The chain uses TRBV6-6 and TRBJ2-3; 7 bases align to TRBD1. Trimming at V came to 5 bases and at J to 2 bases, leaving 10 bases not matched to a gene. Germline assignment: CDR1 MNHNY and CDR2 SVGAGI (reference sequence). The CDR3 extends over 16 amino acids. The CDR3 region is CASSGDSLTSTDTQYF. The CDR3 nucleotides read TGTGCCAGCAGTGGGGACAGTCTGACCTCCACAGATACGCAGTATTTT.

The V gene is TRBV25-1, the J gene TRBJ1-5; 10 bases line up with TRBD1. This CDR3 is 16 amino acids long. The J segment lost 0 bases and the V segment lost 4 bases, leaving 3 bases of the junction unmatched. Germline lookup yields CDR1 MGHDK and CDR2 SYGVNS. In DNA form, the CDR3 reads TGTGCCAGCAGTGCCCGGGACAGGGGTAGCAATCAGCCCCAGCATTTT. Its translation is CASSARDRGSNQPQHF.

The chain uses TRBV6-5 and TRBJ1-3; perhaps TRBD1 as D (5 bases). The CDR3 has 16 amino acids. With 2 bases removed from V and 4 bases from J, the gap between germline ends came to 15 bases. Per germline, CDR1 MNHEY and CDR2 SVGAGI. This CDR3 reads CASSYGAISSGNTIYF. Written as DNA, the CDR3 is TGTGCCAGCAGTTACGGGGCAATAAGCTCGGGAAACACCATATATTTT.

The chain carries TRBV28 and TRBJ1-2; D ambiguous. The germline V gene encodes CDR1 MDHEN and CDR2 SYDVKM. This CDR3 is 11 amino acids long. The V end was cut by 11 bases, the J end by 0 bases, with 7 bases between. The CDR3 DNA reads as TGTGCCGTCGACACTAACTATGGCTACACCTTC. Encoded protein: CAVDTNYGYTF.

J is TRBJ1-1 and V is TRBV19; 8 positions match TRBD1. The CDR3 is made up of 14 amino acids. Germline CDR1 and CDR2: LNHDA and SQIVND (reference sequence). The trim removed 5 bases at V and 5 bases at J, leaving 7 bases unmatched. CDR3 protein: CASSHGQGTTEAFF. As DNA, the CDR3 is TGTGCCAGTAGTCACGGACAGGGCACAACTGAAGCTTTCTTT.

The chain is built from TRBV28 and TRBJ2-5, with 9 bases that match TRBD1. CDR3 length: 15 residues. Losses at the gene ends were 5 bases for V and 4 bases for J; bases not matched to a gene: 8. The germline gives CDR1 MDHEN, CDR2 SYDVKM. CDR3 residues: CASSILGQGRETQYF. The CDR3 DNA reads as TGTGCCAGCAGTATCTTGGGACAGGGAAGAGAGACCCAGTACTTC.